This is a list of T cell receptor beta chains from one sample in a study of T cells in Graves' hyperthyroidism and ophthalmopathy. TCRdb recomputed calls from the multiplex PCR reads with MiXCR, one row per CDR3 protein. The sample has about 300,000 distinct CDR3 sequences; around a fifth are singletons. The sequenced sample consisted of blood. These receptors came from a man in his forties or fifties with Graves' ophthalmopathy. Both conserved end residues are part of each CDR3. Fields, in order: J gene, D gene, clone size, V gene, CDR3 protein, CDR3 DNA. D genes are given only for firm matches. Clone size is given for some rows only: seen once, a few or many times, or a class if the clone is expanded.

J: TRBJ1-2; D: .; size: .; V: TRBV5-6; CDR3: CASSAGQPNYGYTF; DNA: TGTGCCAGCAGCGCCGGACAGCCCAACTATGGCTACACCTTC
J: TRBJ2-3; D: .; size: many; V: TRBV20-1; CDR3: CSGGGSTDTQYF; DNA: TGCAGTGGGGGCGGCAGCACAGATACGCAGTATTTT
J: TRBJ1-1; D: TRBD1; size: .; V: TRBV9; CDR3: CASSVQGASTEAFF; DNA: TGTGCCAGCAGCGTCCAGGGGGCAAGCACTGAAGCTTTCTTT
J: TRBJ2-1; D: .; size: .; V: TRBV28; CDR3: CASKRSSYNEQFF; DNA: TGTGCCAGCAAGCGGAGCTCCTACAATGAGCAGTTCTTC
J: TRBJ2-7; D: .; size: .; V: TRBV7-8; CDR3: CASSAKSNRGYEQYF; DNA: TGTGCCAGCAGCGCAAAATCAAACCGGGGCTACGAGCAGTACTTC
J: TRBJ2-7; D: .; size: .; V: TRBV6-1; CDR3: CASSEVFSYEQYF; DNA: TGTGCCAGCAGTGAGGTCTTCAGCTACGAGCAGTACTTC
J: TRBJ1-1; D: .; size: many; V: TRBV20-1; CDR3: CSARDRYTEAFF; DNA: TGCAGTGCTAGAGATCGGTACACTGAAGCTTTCTTT
J: TRBJ1-4; D: .; size: .; V: TRBV29-1; CDR3: CSAVDGTNEKLFF; DNA: TGCAGCGCCGTAGACGGAACTAATGAAAAACTGTTTTTT
J: TRBJ2-7; D: .; size: .; V: TRBV2; CDR3: CASSEADPGVSSYEQYF; DNA: TGTGCCAGCAGTGAAGCGGATCCAGGGGTGAGTTCCTACGAGCAGTACTTC
J: TRBJ2-1; D: .; size: .; V: TRBV18; CDR3: CASSAGTPNNEQFF; DNA: TGTGCCAGCTCGGCCGGGACTCCCAACAATGAGCAGTTCTTC
J: TRBJ2-7; D: .; size: many; V: TRBV2; CDR3: CASASPASLEQYF; DNA: TGTGCCAGTGCATCTCCGGCAAGCCTCGAGCAGTACTTC
J: TRBJ2-7; D: .; size: few; V: TRBV4-1; CDR3: CASSQFWSVLEQYF; DNA: TGCGCCAGCAGCCAGTTTTGGTCAGTCCTCGAGCAGTACTTC
J: TRBJ2-3; D: TRBD1; size: many; V: TRBV27; CDR3: CASSKGQGNTDTQYF; DNA: TGTGCCAGCAGTAAGGGACAGGGAAACACAGATACGCAGTATTTT
J: TRBJ2-5; D: .; size: many; V: TRBV2; CDR3: CASTVGETQYF; DNA: TGTGCCAGCACCGTCGGGGAAACCCAGTACTTC
J: TRBJ1-1; D: .; size: many; V: TRBV6-1; CDR3: CASSEGGGYVTEAFF; DNA: TGTGCCAGCAGTGAAGGAGGAGGCTATGTCACTGAAGCTTTCTTT
J: TRBJ2-1; D: TRBD2; size: few; V: TRBV10-1; CDR3: CASSDQTSGEQFF; DNA: TGCGCCAGCAGTGACCAGACTAGCGGTGAGCAGTTCTTC
J: TRBJ2-1; D: .; size: .; V: TRBV3-1; CDR3: CANSQLTLGGEQFF; DNA: TGTGCCAACAGCCAACTGACCCTAGGGGGTGAGCAGTTCTTC
J: TRBJ2-7; D: TRBD2; size: many; V: TRBV20-1; CDR3: CSARHNTGGRSYEQYF; DNA: TGCAGTGCTAGACACAATACGGGAGGGCGCTCCTACGAGCAGTACTTC
J: TRBJ2-1; D: .; size: many; V: TRBV2; CDR3: CASSEESYNEQFF; DNA: TGTGCCAGCAGTGAAGAGAGCTACAATGAGCAGTTCTTC
J: TRBJ1-6; D: .; size: many; V: TRBV30; CDR3: CAWKSDTNNSPLHF; DNA: TGTGCCTGGAAGTCGGACACTAATAATTCACCCCTCCACTTT
J: TRBJ1-1; D: .; size: many; V: TRBV30; CDR3: CAWSVSTEAFF; DNA: TGTGCCTGGAGTGTGAGCACTGAAGCTTTCTTT
J: TRBJ2-5; D: .; size: .; V: TRBV6-5; CDR3: CASSYSLKETQYF; DNA: TGTGCCAGCAGTTACTCCTTGAAAGAGACCCAGTACTTC
J: TRBJ2-3; D: .; size: many; V: TRBV24-1; CDR3: CATSDSAAALSTDTQYF; DNA: TGTGCCACCAGTGATTCGGCGGCGGCCCTTAGCACAGATACGCAGTATTTT
J: TRBJ1-5; D: .; size: many; V: TRBV28; CDR3: CASSRGGNQPQHF; DNA: TGTGCCAGCAGCCGGGGGGGCAATCAGCCCCAGCATTTT
J: TRBJ2-3; D: TRBD2; size: few; V: TRBV19; CDR3: CASSLLATSTDTQYF; DNA: TGTGCCAGTAGTTTACTAGCGACTAGCACAGATACGCAGTATTTT
J: TRBJ2-1; D: TRBD1; size: many; V: TRBV20-1; CDR3: CSARRTGVGNEQFF; DNA: TGCAGTGCTAGGAGGACAGGGGTGGGCAATGAGCAGTTCTTC
J: TRBJ1-5; D: .; size: few; V: TRBV6-9; CDR3: CASSWDVRGPQHF; DNA: TGTGCCAGCAGTTGGGACGTCCGCGGGCCCCAGCATTTT
J: TRBJ1-4; D: .; size: many; V: TRBV2; CDR3: CASSEAQGSNEKLFF; DNA: TGTGCCAGCAGTGAAGCGCAAGGGAGTAATGAAAAACTGTTTTTT
J: TRBJ2-5; D: .; size: .; V: TRBV5-6; CDR3: CASSLEEGLETQYF; DNA: TGTGCCAGCAGCTTGGAGGAGGGGTTGGAGACCCAGTACTTC
J: TRBJ2-2; D: TRBD1; size: .; V: TRBV11-2; CDR3: CASTRGLNTGELFF; DNA: TGTGCCAGCACCAGGGGGCTGAACACCGGGGAGCTGTTTTTT
J: TRBJ1-2; D: TRBD1; size: few; V: TRBV5-4; CDR3: CAWGQGGSLGEGYTF; DNA: TGTGCCTGGGGGCAGGGGGGGTCCCTAGGAGAGGGCTACACCTTC
J: TRBJ2-5; D: .; size: .; V: TRBV11-2; CDR3: CASSVTRGGTQYF; DNA: TGTGCCAGCAGCGTTACTAGAGGAGGGACCCAGTACTTC
J: TRBJ2-7; D: .; size: many; V: TRBV19; CDR3: CASSRDGREQYF; DNA: TGTGCCAGTAGTAGGGACGGAAGGGAGCAGTACTTC
J: TRBJ2-7; D: TRBD2; size: many; V: TRBV28; CDR3: CASSFPTSGYEQYF; DNA: TGTGCCAGCAGTTTCCCGACTAGCGGGTACGAGCAGTACTTC
J: TRBJ2-1; D: TRBD1; size: .; V: TRBV7-9; CDR3: CASSLESWDRTNEQFF; DNA: TGTGCCAGCAGCTTAGAGTCGTGGGACAGGACCAATGAGCAGTTCTTC
J: TRBJ2-1; D: TRBD1; size: few; V: TRBV7-8; CDR3: CASSSTTGGVNEQFF; DNA: TGTGCCAGCAGCTCCACGACAGGGGGAGTAAATGAGCAGTTCTTC
J: TRBJ2-5; D: TRBD1; size: .; V: TRBV6-1; CDR3: CASTGQPQETQYF; DNA: TGTGCCAGCACGGGACAGCCCCAAGAGACCCAGTACTTC
J: TRBJ1-1; D: .; size: .; V: TRBV10-1; CDR3: CASHIRCTEAFF; DNA: TGCGCCAGCCATATTAGGTGCACTGAAGCTTTCTTT
J: TRBJ1-1; D: TRBD1; size: many; V: TRBV6-2/TRBV6-3; CDR3: CASSYSKGDSILNTEAFF; DNA: TGTGCCAGCAGTTACTCGAAAGGGGACAGTATCCTAAACACTGAAGCTTTCTTT
J: TRBJ2-3; D: .; size: many; V: TRBV2; CDR3: CASKEQGSTNTQYF; DNA: TGTGCCAGCAAAGAACAGGGCTCCACAAATACGCAGTATTTT
J: TRBJ2-1; D: TRBD2; size: many; V: TRBV2; CDR3: CASSEAPPGLAFPHEQFF; DNA: TGTGCCAGCAGTGAAGCCCCCCCCGGACTAGCCTTCCCCCATGAGCAGTTCTTC
J: TRBJ2-7; D: .; size: .; V: TRBV6-5; CDR3: CASSYKGKTGYEQYF; DNA: TGTGCCAGCAGTTACAAAGGGAAGACTGGTTACGAGCAGTACTTC
J: TRBJ2-1; D: .; size: .; V: TRBV5-6; CDR3: CASSWDGVLYNEQFF; DNA: TGTGCCAGCAGCTGGGACGGGGTGCTTTACAATGAGCAGTTCTTC
J: TRBJ1-4; D: .; size: many; V: TRBV2; CDR3: CASRSGATNEKLFF; DNA: TGTGCCAGCAGGTCCGGGGCAACTAATGAAAAACTGTTTTTT
J: TRBJ2-3; D: .; size: many; V: TRBV28; CDR3: CASSYLLAGNTQYF; DNA: TGTGCCAGCAGTTACCTGCTTGCGGGGAATACGCAGTATTTT
J: TRBJ2-3; D: .; size: many; V: TRBV7-3; CDR3: CASSPLGDLGGTQYF; DNA: TGTGCCAGCAGCCCCCTCGGGGATTTAGGAGGTACGCAGTATTTT
J: TRBJ1-5; D: TRBD1; size: few; V: TRBV10-3; CDR3: CAIGDSQNQPQHF; DNA: TGTGCCATCGGGGACAGCCAAAATCAGCCCCAGCATTTT
J: TRBJ2-7; D: TRBD1; size: many; V: TRBV12-3/TRBV12-4; CDR3: CASRGTGGHEQYF; DNA: TGTGCCAGCCGGGGGACAGGGGGACACGAGCAGTACTTC
J: TRBJ2-7; D: TRBD2; size: many; V: TRBV13; CDR3: CASSLGTSAARQYF; DNA: TGTGCCAGCAGCTTAGGGACTAGCGCGGCGAGGCAGTACTTC
J: TRBJ2-3; D: TRBD2; size: many; V: TRBV3-1; CDR3: CASSPRTSGKDTQYF; DNA: TGTGCCAGCAGCCCCCGGACTAGCGGGAAGGATACGCAGTATTTT
J: TRBJ2-7; D: TRBD2; size: few; V: TRBV20-1; CDR3: CSASLIAGAYEQYF; DNA: TGCAGTGCTAGTCTCATAGCGGGGGCCTACGAGCAGTACTTC
J: TRBJ2-2; D: .; size: few; V: TRBV2; CDR3: CASSPADPNTGELFF; DNA: TGTGCCAGCTCCCCGGCGGACCCGAACACCGGGGAGCTGTTTTTT
J: TRBJ1-5; D: .; size: many; V: TRBV7-9; CDR3: CASSLDGTRQPQHF; DNA: TGTGCCAGCAGCTTAGACGGGACCAGGCAGCCCCAGCATTTT
J: TRBJ1-6; D: .; size: many; V: TRBV20-1; CDR3: CSAIRGGRINSPLHF; DNA: TGCAGTGCTATCAGAGGGGGACGGATTAATTCACCCCTCCACTTT
J: TRBJ2-3; D: .; size: .; V: TRBV24-1; CDR3: CATSMTDTQYF; DNA: TGTGCCACCAGTATGACCGATACGCAGTATTTT
J: TRBJ1-1; D: .; size: many; V: TRBV20-1; CDR3: CSARDSSKGAFF; DNA: TGCAGTGCTAGAGATTCCTCAAAAGGAGCTTTCTTT
J: TRBJ2-1; D: TRBD2; size: many; V: TRBV28; CDR3: CASSLPSAGAAYNEQFF; DNA: TGTGCCAGCAGCCTACCGTCAGCGGGAGCAGCCTACAATGAGCAGTTCTTC
J: TRBJ2-1; D: TRBD2; size: many; V: TRBV12-3/TRBV12-4; CDR3: CASSLELAGGSYNEQFF; DNA: TGTGCCAGCAGTTTAGAGTTGGCGGGAGGCTCCTACAATGAGCAGTTCTTC
J: TRBJ2-2; D: TRBD2; size: few; V: TRBV7-3; CDR3: CASSPLPSGGTRGELFF; DNA: TGTGCCAGCAGCCCACTCCCCAGCGGGGGGACGAGGGGGGAGCTGTTTTTT